This T cell receptor (beta chain) was obtained from a study of CD8+ T cells in alopecia areata. As concerns this clone: The antigen is undetermined.

After removal of 0 bases from V and 0 bases from J, the junction contained 5 bases not matched to a gene. Germline V gives CDR1 ENHRY, CDR2 SYGVKD. The CDR3 spans 16 residues. Extracted RNA was reverse transcribed, and the resulting cDNA served as sequencing template. Generated by immunoSEQ multiplex PCR, the TCRdb table keeps only in-frame clones and is missing some. Among about 97,000 clones, just under 60% were seen once, and the ten largest hold 16%. Findings and caveats of the study: Only a single nonresponder existed, so baseline CD8+ expansion links stay unclear.

Treatment here: oral pan-JAK inhibitor, 5-10 mg twice daily. As part of sample collection, lesional scalp punch biopsies and peripheral blood were taken from alopecia areata patients. Sequencing was performed on CD8+ T cells sorted from blood, taken at approximately week 60, from a patient treated with tofacitinib. The chain uses TRBV10-3 and TRBJ2-7, with 7 bases identical to TRBD1. This clonotype originated in a human donor with alopecia areata. The CDR3 sequence: CAISESTGLSSYEQYF. The CDR3 bases are TGTGCCATCAGTGAGTCGACAGGGCTAAGCTCCTACGAGCAGTACTTC.